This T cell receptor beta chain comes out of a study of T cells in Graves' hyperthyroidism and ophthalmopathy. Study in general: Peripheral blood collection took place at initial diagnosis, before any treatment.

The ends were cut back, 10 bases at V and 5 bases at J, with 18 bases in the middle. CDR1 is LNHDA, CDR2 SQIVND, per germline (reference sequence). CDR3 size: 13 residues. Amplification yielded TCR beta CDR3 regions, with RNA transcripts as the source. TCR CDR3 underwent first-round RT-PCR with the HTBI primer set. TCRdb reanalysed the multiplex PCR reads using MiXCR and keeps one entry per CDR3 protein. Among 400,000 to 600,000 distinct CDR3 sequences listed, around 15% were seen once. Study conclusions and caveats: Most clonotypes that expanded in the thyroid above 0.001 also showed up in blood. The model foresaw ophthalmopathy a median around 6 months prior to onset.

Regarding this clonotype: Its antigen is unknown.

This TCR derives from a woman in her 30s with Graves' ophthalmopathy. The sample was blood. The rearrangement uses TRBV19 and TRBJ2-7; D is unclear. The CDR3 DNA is TGTGCCACCTCCCCGTGGGTGGACGACGAGCAGTACTTC. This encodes CATSPWVDDEQYF.